This TCR beta chain was sequenced for a study of blood T cell repertoires in COVID-19. Study in general: Samples representing acute and convalescent COVID-19 were sourced from the United States, Italy and Spain. Sample material is recorded as cDNA or gDNA derived from T cells, B-cell-depleted T cells, or PBMCs.

This CDR3 has 14 residues. V trimming: 3 bases; J trimming: 7 bases; junction bases outside the gene matches: 6. The germline V gene encodes CDR1 MNHNS and CDR2 SASEGT. Authors' methods: Amplified reference gene primers provided the basis for estimating nucleated cell counts. Clones were read by immunoSEQ multiplex PCR, and TCRdb kept only the in-frame ones, dropping some. D and trimming come from the DNA, and the V and J calls and clone size come from that table. In the table there are some 300,000 clones, 85% to 90% of which are singletons. Those enrolled in Seattle joined during active infection and were followed longitudinally afterward.

The J gene is TRBJ1-2, the V gene TRBV6-1; 9 bases line up with TRBD1. Sequences were obtained from peripheral blood. This clonotype was sampled from a woman in her forties or fifties with COVID-19, enrolled during active disease. CDR3 loop: CASSDGTGLGGYTF. The DNA for the CDR3 is TGTGCCAGCAGTGACGGGACAGGGTTAGGTGGCTACACCTTC.